These 10 T cell receptor beta chains came from one sample sequenced in a study of blood T cell repertoires in COVID-19. The method was immunoSEQ multiplex PCR; TCRdb's version includes in-frame clones alone and lacks a portion of them. The sample has 200,000 to 250,000 clones; roughly 85% are singletons. Material for sequencing was peripheral blood. The receptors stem from a woman between 65 and 79 years old with active or convalescent COVID-19.

The chain employs TRBV7-2 and TRBJ2-1, with TRBD2 identical over 7 bases. The CDR3 is 15 amino acids. After removal of 1 base from V and 7 bases from J, the junction contained 7 bases not matched to a gene. CDR1 and CDR2 (germline): SGHTA, FQGNSA. Here the CDR3 DNA reads TGTGCCAGCAGCTTAGTGGCATGGCGGGAGAATGAGCAGTTCTTC. Encoded protein: CASSLVAWRENEQFF.

This clone occurred once. The chain joins TRBV4-1 to TRBJ2-4; 7 nucleotides align to TRBD1. With V trimmed by 3 bases and J by 0 bases, 5 bases remained unmatched. Germline V gene lookup returns CDR1 MGHRA and CDR2 YSYEKL. This CDR3 has 16 residues. The CDR3: CASSHRQGLAKNIQYF. CDR3 bases: TGCGCCAGCAGCCATCGACAGGGCCTAGCCAAAAACATTCAGTACTTC.

The genes are TRBV18 and TRBJ2-1; 8 bases map to TRBD1. The CDR3 length is 15 residues. Trimming cost V 3 bases and J 5 bases; bases outside gene matches: 6. Germline V gives CDR1 KGHSH, CDR2 LQKENI. CDR3 nucleotide sequence: TGTGCCAGCTCACCTTTCAAACAGGGGGACAATGAGCAGTTCTTC. Encoded protein: CASSPFKQGDNEQFF.

V and J are TRBV6-7 and TRBJ2-7; 11 bases map to TRBD1. TRBV6-7 is given ORF status, its function remaining uncertain. V lost 2 bases, J lost 1 base, and 10 bases stayed unmatched. The CDR3 extends over 18 amino acids. The chain's CDR3 is CASSYTSGQGAKSYEQYF. The CDR3 nucleotides read TGTGCCAGCAGTTACACCTCCGGACAGGGGGCTAAGTCCTACGAGCAGTACTTC.

V and J are TRBV21-1 and TRBJ1-5; the D call of TRBD1 is as the table states it, not checked on the DNA. TRBV21-1 represents a pseudogene. The CDR3 is 12 amino acids. The CDR3 DNA follows: TGTGCCATTACGGACAAATTTGGGCCCCAGCATTTT. Amino acid sequence: CAITDKFGPQHF.

The CDR3 spells CASSLTGGNEKLFF. For the CDR3, the DNA is TGTGCCAGCAGTCTGACAGGGGGGAATGAAAAACTGTTTTTT. The rearrangement links TRBV6-6 to TRBJ1-4; 9 bases are shared with TRBD1. The J segment lost 5 bases and the V segment lost 5 bases, leaving 3 bases of the junction unmatched. The germline gives CDR1 MNHNY, CDR2 SVGAGI (reference sequence). This CDR3 contains 14 residues.

With regard to this clone: At one of its ends the junction is not consistent with the germline gene, which may arise from a read error. This rearrangement joins TRBV10-2 to TRBJ1-2; no clear D gene. CDR3 length: 8 residues. Germline assignment: CDR1 WSHSY and CDR2 SAAADI. The DNA of the CDR3 is TGCGCCAGCAGGGCCGGGGCCTTC. It specifies CASRAGAF.

A note on this clone: This may be a read error, as it is one base from a much larger clone. This sample includes further DNA sequences coding for the same CDR3. V is TRBV7-3 and J is TRBJ1-1, with D possibly matching TRBD1 (5 bases). The germline V gene encodes CDR1 SGHTA and CDR2 FQGTGA. CDR3 size: 13 residues. Trimming left V 4 bases short and J 1 base short, with 7 bases between. The CDR3 coding sequence is TGTGCCAGCAGCTCCCAGGGGAACACTGAAGCTTTCTTT. It translates to CASSSQGNTEAFF.

The V gene is TRBV5-1, the J gene TRBJ1-3; perhaps TRBD1 as D (6 bases). The V gene lost 4 bases and the J gene lost 1 base, with 15 bases spanning the gap. Germline V gene data show CDR1 as SGHRS and CDR2 as YFSETQ. This CDR3 region has 16 residues. The CDR3 DNA follows: TGCGCCAGCAGCCCGGACAGCGCTCTTTCTGGAAACACCATATATTTT. It yields the protein CASSPDSALSGNTIYF. Using reference TRBV5-1 and TRBJ1-3 for the parts outside the CDR3, the full variable domain is KAGVTQTPRYLIKTRGQQVTLSCSPISGHRSVSWYQQTPGQGLQFLFEYFSETQRNKGNFPGRFSGRQFSNSRSEMNVSTLELGDSALYLCASSPDSALSGNTIYFGEGSWLTVV.

The V gene is TRBV6-6, the J gene TRBJ1-2; D remains ambiguous. This CDR3 comprises 11 residues. Germline CDR1 is MNHNY and CDR2 is SVGAGI (reference sequence). V gave up 0 bases and J gave up 8 bases, with 4 bases separating them. The CDR3 protein is CASSYSRGYTF. CDR3 nucleotides: TGTGCCAGCAGTTACTCGAGGGGCTACACCTTC.